The rows below give T cell receptor beta chains drawn from one sample of a study of CD8+ T cells in alopecia areata. The repertoire was sequenced with immunoSEQ multiplex PCR; TCRdb's copy has only in-frame clones and lacks some. The sample yields roughly 180,000 clones, 51% seen once. The sample here was CD8+ T cells sorted from blood, taken at roughly week 52, from a patient treated with tofacitinib. The receptors stem from a human donor with alopecia areata. CDR3s include the opening cysteine and the closing phenylalanine or tryptophan. The order of the fields is J gene, clone size, V gene, D gene, CDR3 protein, CDR3 DNA. The D gene is left open where the match is weak. For some rows the clone size is stated as once, few or many, or as a class when expanded; others skip it.

J gene: TRBJ2-1
clone size: -
V gene: TRBV7-2
D gene: -
CDR3 protein: CASSLASVPNNEQFF
CDR3 DNA: TGTGCCAGCAGCTTAGCTAGCGTGCCGAACAATGAGCAGTTCTTC

J gene: TRBJ2-2
clone size: once
V gene: TRBV30
D gene: -
CDR3 protein: CAWSVGPGGWGANTGELFF
CDR3 DNA: TGTGCCTGGAGTGTAGGTCCCGGGGGTTGGGGTGCGAACACCGGGGAGCTGTTTTTT

J gene: TRBJ2-1
clone size: -
V gene: TRBV19
D gene: -
CDR3 protein: CASSSTGFNNEQFF
CDR3 DNA: TGTGCCAGTAGCTCCACAGGGTTCAACAATGAGCAGTTCTTC

J gene: TRBJ2-1
clone size: few
V gene: TRBV2
D gene: TRBD1
CDR3 protein: CASSSGQDRGEQFF
CDR3 DNA: TGTGCCAGCAGTTCTGGACAGGATCGGGGAGAGCAGTTCTTC

J gene: TRBJ2-1
clone size: -
V gene: TRBV13
D gene: -
CDR3 protein: CASSSFITSQQFF
CDR3 DNA: TGTGCCAGCAGCTCGTTTATCACAAGCCAGCAGTTCTTC

J gene: TRBJ2-3
clone size: -
V gene: TRBV6-6
D gene: TRBD2
CDR3 protein: CASSKRGQEDTQYF
CDR3 DNA: TGTGCCAGCAGTAAGCGGGGTCAGGAGGATACGCAGTATTTT

J gene: TRBJ2-7
clone size: -
V gene: TRBV27
D gene: -
CDR3 protein: CASSRSEHYEQYF
CDR3 DNA: TGTGCCAGCAGTCGGTCCGAACACTACGAGCAGTACTTC

J gene: TRBJ2-3
clone size: -
V gene: TRBV27
D gene: TRBD1
CDR3 protein: CASSLDETGGIGDTQYF
CDR3 DNA: TGTGCCAGCAGTTTAGATGAGACAGGGGGCATTGGAGATACGCAGTATTTT

J gene: TRBJ1-5
clone size: -
V gene: TRBV27
D gene: -
CDR3 protein: CASSPDFTNQPQHF
CDR3 DNA: TGTGCCAGCAGCCCTGACTTTACCAATCAGCCCCAGCATTTT

J gene: TRBJ2-5
clone size: -
V gene: TRBV6-5
D gene: -
CDR3 protein: CASRLTGARQETQYF
CDR3 DNA: TGTGCCAGCAGACTGACCGGGGCCCGACAAGAGACCCAGTACTTC

J gene: TRBJ2-3
clone size: few
V gene: TRBV29-1
D gene: -
CDR3 protein: CSVSLTGDTQYF
CDR3 DNA: TGCAGCGTTTCTCTAACGGGCGATACGCAGTATTTT

J gene: TRBJ2-6
clone size: few
V gene: TRBV5-1
D gene: -
CDR3 protein: CASSNAQSGANVLTF
CDR3 DNA: TGCGCCAGCAGTAACGCCCAGTCTGGGGCCAACGTCCTGACTTTC

J gene: TRBJ2-1
clone size: -
V gene: TRBV6-5
D gene: TRBD1
CDR3 protein: CASSYNTGGGYNEQFF
CDR3 DNA: TGTGCCAGCAGTTACAATACAGGGGGAGGCTACAATGAGCAGTTCTTC

J gene: TRBJ2-7
clone size: once
V gene: TRBV5-6
D gene: -
CDR3 protein: CASSLAVTYEQYF
CDR3 DNA: TGTGCCAGCAGCTTGGCAGTCACCTACGAGCAGTACTTC

J gene: TRBJ2-1
clone size: -
V gene: TRBV6-4
D gene: TRBD2
CDR3 protein: CASSKTSGGGNEQFF
CDR3 DNA: TGTGCCAGCAGTAAAACTAGCGGGGGAGGAAATGAGCAGTTCTTC

J gene: TRBJ2-1
clone size: -
V gene: TRBV29-1
D gene: TRBD2
CDR3 protein: CSSAQRGTYNEQFF
CDR3 DNA: TGCAGCTCTGCTCAGCGGGGGACCTACAATGAGCAGTTCTTC

J gene: TRBJ1-2
clone size: once
V gene: TRBV9
D gene: TRBD1
CDR3 protein: CASSVETPAGGGYTF
CDR3 DNA: TGTGCCAGCAGCGTAGAGACGCCCGCAGGGGGTGGCTACACCTTC

J gene: TRBJ2-3
clone size: -
V gene: TRBV6-5
D gene: -
CDR3 protein: CASRMRGMGPDTQYF
CDR3 DNA: TGTGCCAGCAGGATGAGGGGGATGGGGCCAGATACGCAGTATTTT

J gene: TRBJ1-5
clone size: few
V gene: TRBV7-2
D gene: -
CDR3 protein: CASSSSGAGDQPQHF
CDR3 DNA: TGTGCCAGCAGCTCATCCGGGGCCGGCGATCAGCCCCAGCATTTT

J gene: TRBJ2-1
clone size: -
V gene: TRBV7-8
D gene: TRBD1
CDR3 protein: CASSLIFRDRAYNEQFF
CDR3 DNA: TGTGCCAGCAGCTTAATTTTCCGGGACAGGGCATACAATGAGCAGTTCTTC

J gene: TRBJ2-7
clone size: -
V gene: TRBV9
D gene: -
CDR3 protein: CASSVDSSPAYEQYF
CDR3 DNA: TGTGCCAGCAGCGTAGATTCATCTCCGGCATACGAGCAGTACTTC

J gene: TRBJ1-1
clone size: -
V gene: TRBV6-1
D gene: -
CDR3 protein: CASSPPGTWNTEAFF
CDR3 DNA: TGTGCCAGCAGTCCCCCAGGGACCTGGAACACTGAAGCTTTCTTT

J gene: TRBJ2-7
clone size: -
V gene: TRBV7-8
D gene: -
CDR3 protein: CASMEVYEQYF
CDR3 DNA: TGTGCCAGCATGGAGGTGTACGAGCAGTACTTC

J gene: TRBJ2-5
clone size: few
V gene: TRBV7-9
D gene: -
CDR3 protein: CASSLGQETQYF
CDR3 DNA: TGTGCCAGCAGCCTAGGGCAAGAGACCCAGTACTTC

J gene: TRBJ1-4
clone size: few
V gene: TRBV7-9
D gene: -
CDR3 protein: CASSTRGLEKLFF
CDR3 DNA: TGTGCCAGCAGCACCCGGGGCCTGGAAAAACTGTTTTTT

J gene: TRBJ2-1
clone size: -
V gene: TRBV7-3
D gene: -
CDR3 protein: CASTMGSYNEQFF
CDR3 DNA: TGTGCCAGCACAATGGGATCCTACAATGAGCAGTTCTTC

J gene: TRBJ1-1
clone size: -
V gene: TRBV15
D gene: TRBD1
CDR3 protein: CATRRAGGRTEAFF
CDR3 DNA: TGTGCCACCAGGAGGGCAGGGGGAAGAACTGAAGCTTTCTTT

J gene: TRBJ1-1
clone size: few
V gene: TRBV5-1
D gene: -
CDR3 protein: CASSPRDAGRAEAFF
CDR3 DNA: TGCGCCAGCAGCCCCCGGGACGCCGGAAGGGCTGAAGCTTTCTTT

J gene: TRBJ2-7
clone size: -
V gene: TRBV27
D gene: -
CDR3 protein: CASSLSDASYEQYF
CDR3 DNA: TGTGCCAGCAGTTTATCCGACGCCTCCTACGAGCAGTACTTC

J gene: TRBJ2-5
clone size: -
V gene: TRBV9
D gene: TRBD2
CDR3 protein: CASSDIAGGLSETQYF
CDR3 DNA: TGTGCCAGCAGCGATATAGCGGGGGGGCTATCAGAGACCCAGTACTTC

J gene: TRBJ1-5
clone size: -
V gene: TRBV30
D gene: -
CDR3 protein: CAWSSSDHQPQHF
CDR3 DNA: TGTGCCTGGAGTTCGTCGGATCATCAGCCCCAGCATTTT

J gene: TRBJ2-1
clone size: -
V gene: TRBV7-9
D gene: -
CDR3 protein: CASSSLMYEQFF
CDR3 DNA: TGTGCCAGCAGCTCTCTCATGTATGAGCAGTTCTTC

J gene: TRBJ2-7
clone size: few
V gene: TRBV4-1
D gene: TRBD1
CDR3 protein: CASSQERVVTGAAYEQYF
CDR3 DNA: TGCGCCAGCAGCCAAGAAAGGGTTGTGACAGGGGCCGCCTACGAGCAGTACTTC

J gene: TRBJ2-7
clone size: -
V gene: TRBV7-9
D gene: -
CDR3 protein: CASSDDNPLEQYF
CDR3 DNA: TGTGCCAGCAGCGATGACAATCCCCTCGAGCAGTACTTC

J gene: TRBJ2-5
clone size: -
V gene: TRBV2
D gene: -
CDR3 protein: CASTDPGVLETQYF
CDR3 DNA: TGTGCCAGCACCGATCCAGGGGTCCTGGAGACCCAGTACTTC

J gene: TRBJ2-1
clone size: few
V gene: TRBV4-1
D gene: -
CDR3 protein: CASSREPGDYNEQFF
CDR3 DNA: TGCGCCAGCAGCAGGGAGCCGGGAGACTACAATGAGCAGTTCTTC

J gene: TRBJ2-5
clone size: -
V gene: TRBV7-8
D gene: TRBD2
CDR3 protein: CASSLVVGGQETQYF
CDR3 DNA: TGTGCCAGCAGCTTAGTAGTCGGGGGGCAAGAGACCCAGTACTTC

J gene: TRBJ1-5
clone size: -
V gene: TRBV6-5
D gene: -
CDR3 protein: CASSYSMGGGQPQHF
CDR3 DNA: TGTGCCAGCAGTTACTCGATGGGGGGGGGTCAGCCCCAGCATTTT

J gene: TRBJ2-2
clone size: few
V gene: TRBV4-1
D gene: -
CDR3 protein: CASTGNTGELFF
CDR3 DNA: TGCGCCAGCACAGGGAACACCGGGGAGCTGTTTTTT

J gene: TRBJ2-1
clone size: -
V gene: TRBV6-5
D gene: TRBD2
CDR3 protein: CASKSGGSSYNEQFF
CDR3 DNA: TGTGCCAGCAAGTCGGGGGGGAGCTCCTACAATGAGCAGTTCTTC

J gene: TRBJ2-7
clone size: -
V gene: TRBV27
D gene: -
CDR3 protein: CASSLDGGASRYEQYF
CDR3 DNA: TGTGCCAGCAGTTTAGACGGCGGGGCTAGCCGCTACGAGCAGTACTTC

J gene: TRBJ2-1
clone size: -
V gene: TRBV7-8
D gene: TRBD2
CDR3 protein: CASSLVGLAGGWDEQFF
CDR3 DNA: TGTGCCAGCAGCCTAGTAGGGCTAGCGGGGGGCTGGGATGAGCAGTTCTTC

J gene: TRBJ1-2
clone size: -
V gene: TRBV7-6
D gene: -
CDR3 protein: CASSTSGTGGYTF
CDR3 DNA: TGTGCCAGCAGCACCTCAGGGACGGGTGGCTACACCTTC

J gene: TRBJ2-5
clone size: once
V gene: TRBV30
D gene: -
CDR3 protein: CAWRSRRWETQYF
CDR3 DNA: TGTGCCTGGAGATCGCGGCGGTGGGAGACCCAGTACTTC

J gene: TRBJ2-2
clone size: -
V gene: TRBV6-5
D gene: TRBD2
CDR3 protein: CASSGSSGATGELFF
CDR3 DNA: TGTGCCAGCAGTGGTAGTAGCGGGGCCACCGGGGAGCTGTTTTTT

J gene: TRBJ2-4
clone size: few
V gene: TRBV27
D gene: -
CDR3 protein: CASSPLPGVKNIQYF
CDR3 DNA: TGTGCCAGCAGCCCCCTACCGGGGGTCAAAAACATTCAGTACTTC

J gene: TRBJ2-5
clone size: -
V gene: TRBV7-9
D gene: -
CDR3 protein: CASTELRGLAVETQYF
CDR3 DNA: TGTGCCAGCACCGAGCTCAGGGGTCTAGCCGTGGAGACCCAGTACTTC

J gene: TRBJ1-5
clone size: many
V gene: TRBV10-3
D gene: -
CDR3 protein: CALRLSYSNQPQHF
CDR3 DNA: TGTGCCCTCCGGTTAAGTTATAGCAATCAGCCCCAGCATTTT

J gene: TRBJ1-1
clone size: once
V gene: TRBV9
D gene: -
CDR3 protein: CASSVARNTEAFF
CDR3 DNA: TGTGCCAGCAGCGTAGCCCGGAACACTGAAGCTTTCTTT

J gene: TRBJ1-2
clone size: -
V gene: TRBV2
D gene: -
CDR3 protein: CASHREIPSNYGYTF
CDR3 DNA: TGTGCCAGCCATCGAGAGATACCATCTAACTATGGCTACACCTTC

J gene: TRBJ1-1
clone size: -
V gene: TRBV11-2
D gene: -
CDR3 protein: CASLWGGKNTEAFF
CDR3 DNA: TGTGCCAGCCTCTGGGGCGGTAAGAACACTGAAGCTTTCTTT

J gene: TRBJ2-7
clone size: -
V gene: TRBV30
D gene: -
CDR3 protein: CAWSGGGTVPNWKQYF
CDR3 DNA: TGTGCCTGGAGCGGTGGGGGTACAGTGCCCAATTGGAAGCAGTACTTC

J gene: TRBJ1-6
clone size: -
V gene: TRBV4-1
D gene: TRBD1
CDR3 protein: CASSQVKTGRGSPLHF
CDR3 DNA: TGCGCCAGCAGCCAAGTTAAGACAGGGAGAGGGTCACCCCTCCACTTT